Below are 18 T cell receptor beta chains sequenced from a single sample in a study of T cell responses to AZD1222 COVID-19 vaccine. Produced via immunoSEQ multiplex PCR; TCRdb's table is partial and in-frame only. Of 90,000 to 150,000 clones listed, 88% are singletons. This material consisted of peripheral blood, taken on day 0 of AZD1222 vaccination. The receptors shown here come from an adult in good health.

This sequence joins TRBV2 and TRBJ1-5; D call uncertain. The germline V gene has CDR1 SNHLY and CDR2 FYNNEI. CDR3 length: 15 residues. V shed 1 base and J shed 2 bases, with 9 bases lying between them. The CDR3 region has the DNA TGTGCCAGCAGTGAAGAGAGGGTTGGCAATCAGCCCCAGCATTTT. Protein sequence: CASSEERVGNQPQHF.

This chain joins TRBV7-9 and TRBJ1-5; 7 bases fit TRBD1. Germline CDR1 SEHNR, CDR2 FQNEAQ (reference sequence). The CDR3 is 15 amino acids. The V gene end was trimmed by 6 bases and the J gene end by 1 base; junction bases not matched to a gene: 6. CDR3 nucleotides: TGTGCCAGCAGTTCCGGGACAGTAAGCAATCAGCCCCAGCATTTT. Translation: CASSSGTVSNQPQHF.

The chain joins TRBV5-6 to TRBJ2-1; possibly TRBD2 for D (6 bases). This CDR3 comprises 14 residues. Trimming cost V 2 bases and J 9 bases, with 15 bases left between them. Germline CDR1 reads SGHDT; CDR2 reads YYEEEE. CDR3 in DNA: TGTGCCAGCAGCTTCGGTAAGGGACTTGGTGAGCAGTTCTTC. Translated: CASSFGKGLGEQFF.

The chain carries TRBV5-6 and TRBJ1-2; possibly TRBD1 for D (6 bases). The CDR3 contains 12 residues. From germline, CDR1 is SGHDT and CDR2 YYEEEE. V lost 2 bases to trimming and J lost 8 bases, with 10 bases between them. This chain's CDR3 is CASSFTRGGYTF. Written as DNA, the CDR3 is TGTGCCAGCAGCTTCACCAGGGGAGGCTACACCTTC.

The chain employs TRBV5-6 and TRBJ1-1, with 8 nucleotides matching TRBD1. CDR3 length: 11 residues. CDR1 SGHDT and CDR2 YYEEEE come from the germline V gene. V lost 4 bases and J lost 10; bases outside the gene matches: 3. The CDR3: CASSHRGSAFF. CDR3 DNA sequence: TGTGCCAGCAGCCACAGGGGGTCAGCTTTCTTT.

This clone was picked up a small number of times. The chain employs TRBV11-2 and TRBJ2-1, with 7 nucleotides matching TRBD1. The CDR3 spans 13 residues. The J segment lost 15 bases and the V segment lost 5 bases, leaving 13 bases of the junction unmatched. Germline V CDR1 and CDR2: SGHAT, FQNNGV. The CDR3 sequence is CASSPRGQAPAFF. The DNA of the CDR3 is TGTGCCAGCAGCCCTCGAGGACAGGCACCCGCGTTCTTC.

The rearrangement joins TRBV4-2 to TRBJ2-2; the match to TRBD2 covers 8 bases. V shed 4 bases, J shed 7 bases, and the junction held 8 bases outside the gene matches. Germline values: CDR1 LGHNA, CDR2 YNFKEQ. This CDR3 region has 15 residues. CDR3 sequence: CASSPGLAIGGELFF. The CDR3 DNA reads TGTGCCAGCAGCCCCGGACTAGCTATTGGCGGGGAGCTGTTTTTT.

The chain joins TRBV28 to TRBJ1-3; tentatively, D is TRBD1 (6 bases). The CDR3 loop spans 14 amino acids. CDR1 MDHEN and CDR2 SYDVKM come from the germline V gene. Trimming cost V 5 bases and J 0 bases, with 8 bases left between them. In DNA form, the CDR3 reads TGTGCCAGCAGTCCACAGGGCTCTGGAAACACCATATATTTT. Translation gives CASSPQGSGNTIYF.

The V call is TRBV19, the J call TRBJ2-2; 8 nucleotides align to TRBD2. Trimming at V came to 3 bases and at J to 6 bases, leaving 6 bases not matched to a gene. The CDR3 covers 15 residues. CDR1 is LNHDA and CDR2 is SQIVND in the germline V gene (reference sequence). For the CDR3, the DNA is TGTGCCAGTAGTATCCAGCGGGGGTCAGCCGGGGAGCTGTTTTTT. Translating gives CASSIQRGSAGELFF.

The V and J genes are TRBV27 and TRBJ2-1, with TRBD1 matching 11 bases. With 3 bases clipped from V and 7 bases from J, the junction kept 5 bases outside the gene matches. The CDR3 spans 15 residues. Germline values: CDR1 MNHEY, CDR2 SMNVEV (reference sequence). The CDR3 protein is CASSLDRGQTNEQFF. CDR3 coding DNA: TGTGCCAGCAGTTTGGACAGGGGGCAAACGAATGAGCAGTTCTTC.

The chain is built from TRBV27 and TRBJ2-3; a possible D gene is TRBD1 (6 bases). Germline values: CDR1 MNHEY, CDR2 SMNVEV (reference sequence). The CDR3 extends over 16 amino acids. The ends were cut back, 4 bases at V and 4 bases at J, with 18 bases in the middle. CDR3 residues: CASSYRTVRFPDTQYF. CDR3 DNA: TGTGCCAGCAGTTACCGGACAGTCAGATTTCCAGATACGCAGTATTTT.

The genes are TRBV6-6 and TRBJ2-4, with 12 bases fitting TRBD2. The trim removed 5 bases at V and 0 bases at J, leaving 8 bases unmatched. Germline V gene lookup returns CDR1 MNHNY and CDR2 SVGAGI (reference sequence). This CDR3 is built from 18 residues. CDR3 in amino acids: CASSPSSGGAVAKNIQYF. DNA of the CDR3: TGTGCCAGCAGTCCGTCTAGCGGGGGGGCCGTAGCCAAAAACATTCAGTACTTC.

The V call is TRBV18, the J call TRBJ1-5; D perhaps matches TRBD1 (5 bases). Trimming left V 3 bases short and J 7 bases short, with 10 bases between. CDR3 length: 13 residues. The germline V gene has CDR1 KGHSH and CDR2 LQKENI. The CDR3 loop is CASSPNGDQPQHF. The CDR3 bases are TGTGCCAGCTCACCGAACGGGGACCAGCCCCAGCATTTT.

The DNA for the CDR3 is TGTGCCAGCAGTTGGGCGGGACAGGGTACGGATTCACCCCTCCACTTT. This sequence encodes CASSWAGQGTDSPLHF. This chain uses TRBV27 with TRBJ1-6; 9 positions agree with TRBD1. With V trimmed by 4 bases and J by 8 bases, 9 bases remained unmatched. CDR3 size: 16 residues. Germline CDR1 is MNHEY and CDR2 is SMNVEV (reference sequence).

V and J are TRBV19 and TRBJ2-4; 8 bases agree with TRBD1. The CDR3 covers 12 residues. The germline CDR1 and CDR2 sequences are LNHDA and SQIVND (reference sequence). V lost 5 bases to trimming and J lost 8 bases; unmatched junction nucleotides: 2. The CDR3 spells CASSGQGYIQYF. The DNA for the CDR3 is TGTGCCAGTAGTGGACAGGGTTACATTCAGTACTTC.

The chain employs TRBV3-1 (or the pseudogene TRBV3-2) and TRBJ2-5, with a possible D match to TRBD2 (6 bases). Per germline, CDR1 LGHDT and CDR2 YNNKEL (reference sequence). CDR3 size: 14 residues. Trimming stripped 5 bases from V and 6 bases from J, with 16 bases between. The DNA of the CDR3 is TGTGCCAGCAGCAACAAAGGGGAGGTAAAGACCCAGTACTTC. Its protein product is CASSNKGEVKTQYF.

The chain has TRBV12-3 or TRBV12-4 and TRBJ1-2; D gene unclear. The CDR3 sequence is 12 residues long. With 3 bases removed from V and 7 bases from J, the gap between germline ends came to 9 bases. The CDR3 spells CASSLGLGGYTF. The DNA for the CDR3 is TGTGCCAGCAGTTTGGGCCTTGGTGGCTACACCTTC.

This chain uses TRBV6-1 with TRBJ2-1, with TRBD1 matching 7 bases. Germline V gene lookup returns CDR1 MNHNS and CDR2 SASEGT. The CDR3 totals 15 residues. V lost 3 bases, J lost 1 base, and 3 bases stayed unmatched. The CDR3 DNA sequence: TGTGCCAGCAGTGACGGGACAGCTTCCTACAATGAGCAGTTCTTC. It codes for CASSDGTASYNEQFF.